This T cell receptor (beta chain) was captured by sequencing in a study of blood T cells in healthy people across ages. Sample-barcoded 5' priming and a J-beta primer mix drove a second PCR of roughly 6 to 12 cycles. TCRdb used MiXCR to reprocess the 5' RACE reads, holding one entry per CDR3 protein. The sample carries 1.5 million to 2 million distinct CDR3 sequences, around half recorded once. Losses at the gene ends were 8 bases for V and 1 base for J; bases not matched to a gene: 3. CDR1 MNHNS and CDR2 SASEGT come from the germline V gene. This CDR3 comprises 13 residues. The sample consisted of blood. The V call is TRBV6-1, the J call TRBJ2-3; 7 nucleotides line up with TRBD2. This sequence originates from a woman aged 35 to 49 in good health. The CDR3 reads CASLAAGTDTQYF. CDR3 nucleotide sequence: TGTGCCAGCCTAGCGGCAGGCACAGATACGCAGTATTTT.